The 27 T cell receptor beta chains below come from one sample, sequenced in a study of metastatic and nonmetastatic thyroid tumors. All patients were untreated before thyroid surgery. Through MiXCR, TCRdb re-clonotyped the PCR reads. The sample lists tens of thousands of clones, around a third occurring once. Sample: tumor tissue. Receptors originate from a female donor with papillary thyroid cancer or a benign thyroid nodule (not recorded which). Some clones in this sample may be carry-over from other donors' samples.

This clone turned up a few times. This chain joins TRBV28 and TRBJ2-7, with D uncertain. With 6 bases removed from V and 6 bases from J, the gap between germline ends came to 15 bases. CDR1 is MDHEN, CDR2 SYDVKM, per germline. CDR3 size: 13 residues. As DNA, the CDR3 is TGTGCCAGCAGCTCAGGAAACACTCCCGAGCAGTACTTC. It specifies CASSSGNTPEQYF.

The chain uses TRBV19 and TRBJ1-1; no clear D. The V end was cut by 5 bases, the J end by 1 base, with 11 bases between. This CDR3 has 14 amino acids. Germline values: CDR1 LNHDA, CDR2 SQIVND (reference sequence). Here the CDR3 reads CASSLQKRNTEAFF. Here the CDR3 DNA reads TGTGCCAGTAGTTTACAGAAGAGGAACACTGAAGCTTTCTTT.

This chain connects TRBV7-8 to TRBJ2-6; D not resolved. With 3 bases removed from V and 0 bases from J, the gap between germline ends came to 3 bases. CDR3 size: 14 residues. Germline CDR1 SGHVS, CDR2 FQNEAQ. CDR3 sequence reads: CASSLASGANVLTF. CDR3 nucleotides: TGTGCCAGCAGCTTGGCCTCTGGGGCCAACGTCCTGACTTTC.

The J gene is TRBJ1-2, the V gene TRBV12-3 or TRBV12-4; maybe TRBD1 (6 bases). This CDR3 is 13 amino acids long. With 7 bases removed from V and 5 bases from J, the gap between germline ends came to 14 bases. CDR3 loop: CASTTQGFYGYTF. The CDR3 DNA follows: TGTGCCAGCACCACCCAGGGGTTTTATGGCTACACCTTC.

This clone has more than one count but fewer than ten. This rearrangement joins TRBV27 to TRBJ2-7, with D perhaps TRBD1 (6 bases). The ends were cut back, 2 bases at V and 2 bases at J, with 13 bases in the middle. Per germline, CDR1 MNHEY and CDR2 SMNVEV (reference sequence). This CDR3 spans 15 amino acids. CDR3 sequence: CASSLVLGGTYEQYF. In DNA, the CDR3 is TGTGCCAGCAGTTTAGTTTTAGGGGGTACCTACGAGCAGTACTTC.

In nucleotides, the CDR3 is TGTGCCAGCAGTTACCGGGTTTTCTACGAGCAGTACTTC. It is translated as CASSYRVFYEQYF. This sequence joins TRBV6-5 and TRBJ2-7; D unclear. Germline V CDR1 and CDR2: MNHEY, SVGAGI. This CDR3 comprises 13 residues. The V end lost 2 bases, the J end lost 3 bases, and 8 bases lay between the germline ends.

This clone came up many times. The chain links TRBV7-2 to TRBJ2-3, with no clear D. The V gene's germline CDR1 is SGHTA and CDR2 FQGNSA. CDR3 length: 13 residues. The ends were cut back, 3 bases at V and 2 bases at J, with 6 bases in the middle. CDR3 coding DNA: TGTGCCAGCAGCTTCGGCCTCACAGATACGCAGTATTTT. Translating it yields CASSFGLTDTQYF.

This chain joins TRBV6-1 and TRBJ1-5; D is possibly TRBD1 (6 bases). Germline V gene lookup returns CDR1 MNHNS and CDR2 SASEGT. The ends were cut back, 8 bases at V and 6 bases at J, with 14 bases in the middle. This CDR3 has 13 residues. As DNA, the CDR3 is TGTGCCAGCGTAATGGGGGGCGGTCAGCCCCAGCATTTT. Translation gives CASVMGGGQPQHF.

This clone was seen a few times. V is TRBV6-1 and J is TRBJ2-7, with 7 bases fitting TRBD2. Germline CDR1 is MNHNS and CDR2 is SASEGT. The CDR3 runs to 14 residues. V lost 3 bases, J lost 0 bases, and 2 bases stayed unmatched. The CDR3: CASSDLAASYEQYF. CDR3 DNA sequence: TGTGCCAGCAGTGACCTAGCGGCCTCCTACGAGCAGTACTTC.

J is TRBJ1-2 and V is TRBV7-6, with D maybe TRBD1 (5 bases). The CDR3 covers 14 residues. Trimming took off 1 base at V and 8 bases at J, with 14 bases between the two ends. Looked up from germline, CDR1 is SGHVS and CDR2 is FNYEAQ. The CDR3 protein is CASSLGGRDGGYTF. The CDR3, as DNA: TGTGCCAGCAGCTTAGGGGGGAGGGACGGAGGCTACACCTTC.

The rearrangement joins TRBV13 to TRBJ1-1, with 10 bases matching TRBD1. Germline CDR1 is PRHDT and CDR2 is FYEKMQ (reference sequence). This CDR3 region has 16 residues. The V and J ends lost 5 bases and 0 bases, in that order; junction bases with no gene match: 6. The CDR3 is CASSHGTGEMNTEAFF. Here the CDR3 DNA reads TGTGCCAGCAGCCACGGGACAGGGGAGATGAACACTGAAGCTTTCTTT.

This clone was picked up many times. V gene TRBV28 combines with J gene TRBJ1-2; the D gene is possibly TRBD1 (5 bases). Germline V gene sequence: CDR1 MDHEN, CDR2 SYDVKM. The V and J ends lost 6 bases and 2 bases respectively, with 19 bases between them. The CDR3 has 16 residues. The CDR3 DNA sequence: TGTGCCAGCAGCCCGTCGGGCGCAGGGATAAACTATGGCTACACCTTC. This sequence encodes CASSPSGAGINYGYTF.

This chain joins TRBV2 and TRBJ1-6; 7 positions match TRBD1. The J segment lost 10 bases and the V segment lost 11 bases, leaving 11 bases of the junction unmatched. The CDR3 runs to 13 residues. Germline values: CDR1 SNHLY, CDR2 FYNNEI. The CDR3 reads CAGLDRDVSPLHF. The CDR3 DNA is TGTGCCGGGTTAGACAGGGACGTGTCACCCCTCCACTTT.

This clone appeared a single time. The rearrangement uses TRBV3-1 and TRBJ1-2; 8 bases agree with TRBD1. Germline V gene data show CDR1 as LGHDT and CDR2 as YNNKEL (reference sequence). This CDR3 is 15 amino acids long. The junction had 11 bases not matched to a gene; V was cut back by 4 bases and J by 7 bases. The CDR3 protein is CASSRGGRGHLGYTF. The CDR3 DNA sequence: TGTGCCAGCAGCCGGGGGGGCAGGGGGCATCTTGGCTACACCTTC.

The chain employs TRBV28 and TRBJ1-5, with D uncertain. Germline CDR1 MDHEN, CDR2 SYDVKM. The V and J ends lost 6 bases and 4 bases respectively, with 7 bases between them. CDR3 length equals 12 residues. CDR3 bases: TGTGCCAGCAGGAGCCCAAATCAGCCCCAGCATTTT. It translates to CASRSPNQPQHF.

The chain recombines TRBV19 with TRBJ1-4; no clear D. Trimming took 7 bases from V and 6 from J, leaving 9 bases between them. Germline V gene sequence: CDR1 LNHDA, CDR2 SQIVND (reference sequence). This CDR3 is built from 12 residues. The CDR3 protein is CASTQAHEKLFF. The DNA for the CDR3 is TGTGCCAGTACCCAGGCTCATGAAAAACTGTTTTTT.

This clone was seen only a few times. The genes are TRBV28 and TRBJ2-1; D remains unclear. The CDR3 covers 11 residues. Germline V gene sequence: CDR1 MDHEN, CDR2 SYDVKM. The V end was cut by 7 bases, the J end by 5 bases, with 6 bases between. CDR3 bases: TGTGCCAGCAAAGGCAACAATGAGCAGTTCTTC. Its protein product is CASKGNNEQFF.

The chain employs TRBV20-1 and TRBJ1-5, with D uncertain. The CDR3 contains 13 residues. V lost 5 bases, J lost 9 bases, and 17 bases lay in between. Germline V CDR1 and CDR2: DFQATT, SNEGSKA (reference sequence). The CDR3 DNA is TGCAGTGCTCAAACGTCACCCCAAGCGCCCCAGCATTTT. This gives the protein CSAQTSPQAPQHF.

A few counts support this clone. The chain joins TRBV6-2 or TRBV6-3 to TRBJ2-3, with D possibly matching TRBD2 (6 bases). Germline V gene sequence: CDR1 MNHEY, CDR2 SVGEGT. CDR3 size: 18 residues. Trimming took 1 base from V and 2 from J, leaving 19 bases between them. DNA of the CDR3: TGTGCCAGCAGTTACTTTAAAACCGGGACTGGAGACACAGATACGCAGTATTTT. Protein sequence: CASSYFKTGTGDTDTQYF.

There are a few counts of this clone. DNA of the CDR3: TGTGCCAGCCGAAGGGGTAGCGGCTCCTACGAGCAGTACTTC. This codes for CASRRGSGSYEQYF. The genes are TRBV6-1 and TRBJ2-7, with D perhaps TRBD2 (6 bases). Germline-derived CDR1 and CDR2 are MNHNS and SASEGT. V was pared by 8 bases and J by 0 bases, with 14 bases between. This CDR3 comprises 14 residues.

Worth noting for this clone: Other DNA sequences in the same sample also yield this CDR3. The J gene is TRBJ2-1, the V gene TRBV20-1; TRBD1 matches at 11 bases. V dropped 3 bases and J dropped 5; count of bases not matched to a gene: 9. The CDR3 consists of 16 residues. Germline V CDR1 and CDR2: DFQATT, SNEGSKA (reference sequence). CDR3 sequence: CSARGQGVSYNNEQFF. The CDR3 nucleotides read TGCAGTGCTAGGGGACAGGGGGTTTCCTATAACAATGAGCAGTTCTTC.

This clone was detected only a few times. At the DNA level, this CDR3 is encoded by other sequences in the same sample as well. The chain combines TRBV2 with TRBJ1-4; 7 positions agree with TRBD1. With V trimmed by 5 bases and J by 4 bases, 4 bases remained unmatched. Germline CDR1 and CDR2: SNHLY and FYNNEI. This CDR3 comprises 14 residues. CDR3 DNA sequence: TGTGCCAGCAGTTCCGGGACAGATAATGAAAAACTGTTTTTT. It yields the protein CASSSGTDNEKLFF. Using reference TRBV2 and TRBJ1-4 for the parts outside the CDR3, the full variable domain is EPEVTQTPSHQVTQMGQEVILRCVPISNHLYFYWYRQILGQKVEFLVSFYNNEISEKSEIFDDQFSVERPDGSNFTLKIRSTKLEDSAMYFCASSSGTDNEKLFFGSGTQLSVL.

This clone was seen more than once but under ten times. The chain joins TRBV6-5 to TRBJ2-3, with D unclear. Per germline, CDR1 MNHEY and CDR2 SVGAGI. The CDR3 is made up of 18 amino acids. Trimming took off 0 bases at V and 2 bases at J, with 18 bases between the two ends. CDR3 sequence: CASSYSPQGMWSTDTQYF. CDR3 DNA sequence: TGTGCCAGCAGTTACTCCCCACAAGGGATGTGGTCCACAGATACGCAGTATTTT.

This clone was seen a handful of times. The J gene is TRBJ1-6, the V gene TRBV28, with D perhaps matching TRBD1 (5 bases). The CDR3 totals 16 residues. V was trimmed by 6 bases and J by 0 bases, leaving 12 bases between them. CDR1 and CDR2 (germline): MDHEN, SYDVKM. CDR3 bases: TGTGCCAGCAGCGGCCCCCAGGGCTCCTATAATTCACCCCTCCACTTT. It specifies CASSGPQGSYNSPLHF.

This clone was seen only once. The rearrangement uses TRBV7-2 and TRBJ2-1; 7 bases match TRBD2. Losses at the gene ends were 1 base for V and 8 bases for J; bases not matched to a gene: 14. Germline CDR1 is SGHTA and CDR2 is FQGNSA. The CDR3 has 17 residues. DNA for the CDR3: TGTGCCAGCAGCTTAGGGCGGTTGAGCGGGGCCTCGGATGAGCAGTTCTTC. Translated: CASSLGRLSGASDEQFF.

The chain recombines TRBV11-2 with TRBJ2-7; D is uncertain. The CDR3 is made up of 14 amino acids. Trimming cost V 0 bases and J 2 bases, with 8 bases left between them. From germline, CDR1 is SGHAT and CDR2 FQNNGV. The CDR3 DNA reads TGTGCCAGCAGCTTAGATCCAGGACCCTACGAGCAGTACTTC. Its protein product is CASSLDPGPYEQYF.

A note on this clone: A junction boundary mismatches the germline segment, possibly from a read error. CDR3 sequence (DNA): TGCACCAGCAGCTTGGAACTAGAGTACAATGAGCAGTTCTTC. Protein: CTSSLELEYNEQFF. The rearrangement uses TRBV5-1 and TRBJ2-1, with D tentatively TRBD2 (5 bases). In germline, CDR1 is SGHRS, CDR2 YFSETQ. The CDR3 length is 14 residues.